Presented here are 24 T cell receptor beta chains from one specimen sequenced in a study of cytomegalovirus exposure and HLA in healthy donors. The PCR had 60 Vbeta and 13 Jbeta primers. The method was immunoSEQ multiplex PCR; TCRdb's version includes in-frame clones alone and lacks a portion of them. The sample includes about 140,000 clones, around three quarters of them seen just once. The source material was PBMCs. These TCRs come from a man in his thirties or forties in good health.

This rearrangement joins TRBV7-6 to TRBJ2-2; D is unresolved. The CDR3 is 14 residues long. Deletions cut 5 bases from V and 0 bases from J, with 7 bases between. CDR1 and CDR2 (germline): SGHVS, FNYEAQ. The CDR3 bases are TGTGCCAGCAGCACCACTACGAACACCGGGGAGCTGTTTTTT. Encoded protein: CASSTTTNTGELFF.

J is TRBJ2-5 and V is TRBV7-8, with D perhaps TRBD2 (6 bases). The germline CDR1 and CDR2 sequences are SGHVS and FQNEAQ. The ends were cut back, 4 bases at V and 11 bases at J, with 20 bases in the middle. The CDR3 is made up of 14 amino acids. The CDR3 DNA is TGTGCCAGCAGCTCCGATCCGGCGCTTCGGGAGCAGTACTTC. The encoded protein is CASSSDPALREQYF.

The chain links TRBV6-1 to TRBJ1-1; D gene uncertain. This CDR3 region has 16 residues. Germline CDR1 reads MNHNS; CDR2 reads SASEGT. Trimming removed 0 bases at V and 0 bases at J, with 11 bases between. CDR3 residues: CASSEAWRILNTEAFF. The CDR3 nucleotides are TGTGCCAGCAGTGAAGCTTGGAGAATATTGAACACTGAAGCTTTCTTT.

This clone was counted only a few times. The chain links TRBV5-1 to TRBJ1-3; 9 bases align to TRBD1. J lost 3 bases, V lost 5 bases, and 6 bases had no gene match. Germline assignment: CDR1 SGHRS and CDR2 YFSETQ. The CDR3 runs 15 residues. The CDR3 DNA is TGCGCCAGCAGTCCGGGACAGGGAGGTGGAAACACCATATATTTT. Translated: CASSPGQGGGNTIYF.

The rearrangement links TRBV6-1 to TRBJ1-1; D might be TRBD1 (5 bases). Germline V CDR1 and CDR2: MNHNS, SASEGT. V was cut by 8 bases and J by 5 bases, with 21 bases left in between. The CDR3 has 15 amino acids. The CDR3 DNA sequence: TGTGCCAGCTTGGGCCGGGACTCCTTGGAAACTGAAGCTTTCTTT. Translated: CASLGRDSLETEAFF.

This chain connects TRBV30 to TRBJ1-3, with D unresolved. There are 12 residues in the CDR3. Germline V gene data show CDR1 as GTSNPN and CDR2 as SVGIG (reference sequence). V was cut by 2 bases and J by 0 bases, with 2 bases left in between. The CDR3 region is CAWSLSGNTIYF. For the CDR3, the DNA is TGTGCCTGGAGTCTCTCTGGAAACACCATATATTTT.

This chain joins TRBV30 and TRBJ1-3, with D perhaps matching TRBD1 (5 bases). Germline-derived CDR1 and CDR2 are GTSNPN and SVGIG (reference sequence). The CDR3 is made up of 13 amino acids. The V and J ends lost 1 base and 4 bases respectively, with 8 bases between them. The CDR3 DNA sequence: TGTGCCTGGAGTGGGACACTGGGAAACACCATATATTTT. It is translated as CAWSGTLGNTIYF. Filled out from reference TRBV30 and TRBJ1-3, the complete variable domain reads SQTIHQWPATLVQPVGSPLSLECTVEGTSNPNLYWYRQAAGRGLQLLFYSVGIGQISSEVPQNLSASRPQDRQFILSSKKLLLSDSGFYLCAWSGTLGNTIYFGEGSWLTVV.

This chain connects TRBV5-5 to TRBJ1-6; the D is unclear. The V end was cut by 0 bases, the J end by 0 bases, with 4 bases between. This CDR3 region has 15 residues. Per the germline V gene, CDR1 is SGHKS and CDR2 is YYEKEE (reference sequence). The CDR3 DNA sequence: TGTGCCAGCAGCTTGGATCGCTCCTATAATTCACCCCTCCACTTT. Translation: CASSLDRSYNSPLHF.

A word on this clone: One end of the junction does not line up with germline, which may come from a read error. The V call is TRBV4-3, the J call TRBJ1-5; D remains ambiguous. Germline CDR1 LGHNA, CDR2 YSLEER. This CDR3 has 15 amino acids. The CDR3 bases are TGCGCCAGCAGCCAAGATCTATCCCCCCCCACGGCGAGGGCTTTT. Amino acids: CASSQDLSPPTARAF.

The chain has TRBV18 and TRBJ2-5; 7 bases align to TRBD2. The ends lost 4 bases at V and 5 bases at J; junction bases unmatched: 10. The CDR3 is made up of 15 amino acids. From germline, CDR1 is KGHSH and CDR2 LQKENI. The CDR3 region is CASSLTPSGGETQYF. The CDR3 DNA sequence: TGTGCCAGCTCACTTACCCCTAGCGGAGGGGAGACCCAGTACTTC.

The chain links TRBV6-5 to TRBJ2-7; TRBD1 agrees at 7 bases. The CDR3 consists of 13 residues. Germline trimming cut 7 bases from V and 2 bases from J; bases unmatched to any gene: 5. Germline CDR1 MNHEY, CDR2 SVGAGI. CDR3 sequence: CASKRTGTYEQYF. In DNA form, the CDR3 reads TGTGCCAGCAAGAGGACAGGTACCTACGAGCAGTACTTC.

The V gene is TRBV2, the J gene TRBJ2-7; tentatively, D is TRBD2 (6 bases). The CDR3 runs to 13 residues. Trimming cost V 2 bases and J 6 bases, with 11 bases left between them. Germline V lookup: CDR1 SNHLY, CDR2 FYNNEI. The CDR3 loop reads CASSERYSGEQYF. The CDR3 DNA is TGTGCCAGCAGTGAAAGGTATAGCGGCGAGCAGTACTTC.

The chain links TRBV19 to TRBJ1-5; D unresolved. Germline V gives CDR1 LNHDA, CDR2 SQIVND (reference sequence). The CDR3 is made up of 13 amino acids. V lost 4 bases and J 2 bases, leaving 6 bases between the germline ends. Written as DNA, the CDR3 is TGTGCCAGTAGTAAGCAGGGCAATCAGCCCCAGCATTTT. This gives the protein CASSKQGNQPQHF.

The chain links TRBV9 to TRBJ2-1; tentative D call: TRBD2 (5 bases). Germline V gives CDR1 SGDLS, CDR2 YYNGEE. The CDR3 has 15 residues. The V and J ends lost 1 base and 1 base respectively, with 9 bases between them. The CDR3 sequence: CASSVWGDSYNEQFF. Written as DNA, the CDR3 is TGTGCCAGCAGCGTATGGGGAGATTCCTACAATGAGCAGTTCTTC.

CDR3 sequence: CASSPLAGGETQYF. CDR3 nucleotide sequence: TGTGCCAGCTCACCGCTAGCGGGAGGAGAGACCCAGTACTTC. The chain employs TRBV18 and TRBJ2-5; 11 nucleotides line up with TRBD2. In germline, CDR1 is KGHSH, CDR2 LQKENI. J was trimmed by 4 bases and V by 3 bases; bases with no gene match: 1. This CDR3 is built from 14 residues.

The CDR3 protein is CASRGTSVYNEQFF. Written as DNA, the CDR3 is TGTGCCAGCAGAGGGACTAGCGTATACAATGAGCAGTTCTTC. The rearrangement uses TRBV6-1 and TRBJ2-1, with TRBD2 matching 10 bases. The trim removed 6 bases at V and 4 bases at J, leaving 3 bases unmatched. CDR1 and CDR2 (germline): MNHNS, SASEGT. There are 14 residues in the CDR3.

The J gene is TRBJ2-2, the V gene TRBV6-5, with 7 bases identical to TRBD2. The CDR3 is 15 amino acids. Trimming at V came to 5 bases and at J to 1 base, leaving 4 bases not matched to a gene. Germline CDR1 reads MNHEY; CDR2 reads SVGAGI. The CDR3 DNA is TGTGCCAGCAGTCGTGGGGGGGGGAACACCGGGGAGCTGTTTTTT. Its protein is CASSRGGGNTGELFF.

The J gene is TRBJ2-3, the V gene TRBV2; tentative D call: TRBD1 (5 bases). This CDR3 comprises 14 residues. CDR1 and CDR2 from the germline V gene are SNHLY and FYNNEI. V was pared by 6 bases and J by 1 base, with 11 bases between. The CDR3 sequence is CASRDTGGTDTQYF. In nucleotides, the CDR3 is TGTGCCAGCAGGGACACGGGTGGCACAGATACGCAGTATTTT.

CDR3 nucleotides: TGTGCCAGTAGTAGAGGGGAGCAGTTCTTC. Translation gives CASSRGEQFF. V gene TRBV19 combines with J gene TRBJ2-1; TRBD2 might be the D (5 bases). The CDR3 runs 10 residues. The germline CDR1 and CDR2 sequences are LNHDA and SQIVND (reference sequence). The V and J ends lost 4 bases and 10 bases respectively, with 5 bases between them.

V and J are TRBV19 and TRBJ2-5, with 8 positions matching TRBD1. Gene TRBJ2-7 matches the end of the DNA better, so the J call may be wrong. Germline V gene data show CDR1 as LNHDA and CDR2 as SQIVND (reference sequence). CDR3 length: 16 amino acids. The CDR3 region has the DNA TGTGCCAGTAGTATAGATGGGGGACAGGTCTCCTACGAGCAGTACTTC. Translating it yields CASSIDGGQVSYEQYF.

V gene TRBV2 combines with J gene TRBJ2-1; TRBD2 agrees at 12 bases. Germline-derived CDR1 and CDR2 are SNHLY and FYNNEI. After removal of 8 bases from V and 9 bases from J, the junction contained 5 bases not matched to a gene. The CDR3 consists of 13 residues. The DNA for the CDR3 is TGTGCCAGCCTACCGGGACTAGCGGGTGAGCAGTTCTTC. Its protein product is CASLPGLAGEQFF.

This chain links TRBV11-2 with TRBJ2-7; 9 nucleotides agree with TRBD1. After removal of 1 base from V and 2 bases from J, the junction contained 3 bases not matched to a gene. Germline V gene lookup returns CDR1 SGHAT and CDR2 FQNNGV. There are 15 residues in the CDR3. CDR3 bases: TGTGCCAGCAGCTTAGGGAGGGACAGGGCCTACGAGCAGTACTTC. Protein: CASSLGRDRAYEQYF.

This clone was counted between two and nine times. This rearrangement joins TRBV18 to TRBJ2-1; weak D call: TRBD2 (5 bases). The CDR3 is made up of 15 amino acids. V lost 0 bases, J lost 12 bases, and 18 bases lay in between. CDR1 and CDR2 from the germline V gene are KGHSH and LQKENI. The CDR3 is CASSPPASPLSWQFF. As DNA, the CDR3 is TGTGCCAGCTCACCACCGGCTAGCCCCTTAAGTTGGCAGTTCTTC.

This chain links TRBV20-1 with TRBJ2-5; TRBD1 matches 7 bases. V trimming: 2 bases; J trimming: 7 bases; junction bases outside the gene matches: 1. From germline, CDR1 is DFQATT and CDR2 SNEGSKA (reference sequence). The CDR3 covers 11 residues. CDR3 sequence: CSARTGVTQYF. The CDR3 nucleotides read TGCAGTGCTAGAACAGGGGTGACCCAGTACTTC.